The sequence of this T cell receptor beta chain was determined in a study of CD8+CD57+ T cells in acquired aplastic anemia. All sequencing subjects had displayed CD8+CD57+ cell expansion on flow cytometry. V was pared by 1 base and J by 7 bases, with 5 bases between. This CDR3 spans 11 amino acids. Per germline, CDR1 LNHNV and CDR2 YYDKDF (reference sequence). This clonotype appeared a few times. For CDR3 and TCR beta VDJ profiling, genomic DNA was the template used. TCRdb re-derived calls from the reads in MiXCR, one entry per CDR3 protein. The profile covers 200,000 to 250,000 distinct CDR3 sequences, with approximately 60% appearing a single time and roughly 53% taken by the ten largest.

The clonotype originates from a human donor with aplastic anemia. The chain employs TRBV15 and TRBJ2-7; D is uncertain. The sequencing input was sorted CD4+, CD8+, or CD8+CD57+ T cells (not recorded which) from PBMCs. CDR3 loop: CATSRGREQYF. CDR3 nucleotide sequence: TGTGCCACCAGCAGAGGGAGAGAGCAGTACTTC.